This is a list of T cell receptor beta chains from one sample in a study of T cell repertoires in cytomegalovirus infection. From the reads, TCRdb called clonotypes with MiXCR, one entry per CDR3 protein. The sample holds around 290,000 distinct CDR3 sequences, roughly 24% seen once. The material sequenced was PBMCs. These receptor sequences come from a human donor in good health (CMV status not recorded). Some clones in this sample may be carry-over from other donors' samples. The conserved cysteine and the conserved F or W are not part of the CDR3 here.

TRBV6-5,TRBJ2-1,ASSKRLVGNEQF
TRBV19,TRBJ1-1,ASISTPGLEAF
TRBV11-2,TRBJ2-3,ASSLFPGATDTQY
TRBV24-1,TRBJ1-1,ATRQGVSTEAF
TRBV7-2,TRBJ2-5,ASSPGGAQY
TRBV28,TRBJ1-5,ASNPSRNQPQH
TRBV5-4,TRBJ2-3,ASSPPSGRQDTQY
TRBV2,TRBJ2-5,ASGDGRPPETQY
TRBV28,TRBJ2-7,ASSLFGGFYEQY
TRBV7-2,TRBJ1-1,ASSLNRGTEAF
TRBV28,TRBJ2-2,ASSLRRGTGASGELF
TRBV9,TRBJ2-2,ASSVVKTNTGELF
TRBV12-3/TRBV12-4,TRBJ1-4,ASRAGQGAGEKLF
TRBV7-2,TRBJ2-1,ASSLTTYNEQF
TRBV7-2,TRBJ1-2,ASSLVPPNGISNYGYT
TRBV5-1,TRBJ2-7,ASSPGLAGVRAYEQY
TRBV28,TRBJ1-1,ASRRGETF
TRBV7-2,TRBJ2-7,ASSPSGAPYEQY
TRBV7-9,TRBJ2-3,ASSPVGVAADTQY
TRBV7-2,TRBJ1-1,ASSPWGVAAF
TRBV28,TRBJ2-7,ASSEQGDEQY
TRBV19,TRBJ2-7,ASSTGDSYSYEQY
TRBV6-6,TRBJ2-5,ASTKTSDGAQY
TRBV7-8,TRBJ1-2,ASSLDQGAIT
TRBV5-1,TRBJ2-1,ASSLAAGGPFNEQF
TRBV7-2,TRBJ1-3,ASSSPASGNTIY
TRBV6-1,TRBJ2-3,ASSEAVRDTQY
TRBV11-2,TRBJ2-7,ASSSEIQLYEQY
TRBV9,TRBJ1-2,ASSPSLDRSYGYT
TRBV23-1,TRBJ2-1,ASSQPQGGATTTFYNEQF
TRBV10-3,TRBJ2-2,AIRTSGIGANTGELF
TRBV5-1,TRBJ2-1,ASSLVVDNEQF
TRBV7-9,TRBJ1-1,ASSPEGTPVNTEAF
TRBV5-6,TRBJ2-1,ASSLGATAEF
TRBV7-2,TRBJ2-5,ASGGGQIIETQY
TRBV6-1,TRBJ2-7,ASTLDPNKQY
TRBV7-8,TRBJ2-3,ASSLSPGLVSDTQY
TRBV29-1,TRBJ2-6,SVEDRGPGANVLT
TRBV6-8,TRBJ2-7,ASSKGAGEYEQY
TRBV2,TRBJ2-6,ASSAQGSGANVLT
TRBV7-2,TRBJ2-1,ASSLRWGNEQF